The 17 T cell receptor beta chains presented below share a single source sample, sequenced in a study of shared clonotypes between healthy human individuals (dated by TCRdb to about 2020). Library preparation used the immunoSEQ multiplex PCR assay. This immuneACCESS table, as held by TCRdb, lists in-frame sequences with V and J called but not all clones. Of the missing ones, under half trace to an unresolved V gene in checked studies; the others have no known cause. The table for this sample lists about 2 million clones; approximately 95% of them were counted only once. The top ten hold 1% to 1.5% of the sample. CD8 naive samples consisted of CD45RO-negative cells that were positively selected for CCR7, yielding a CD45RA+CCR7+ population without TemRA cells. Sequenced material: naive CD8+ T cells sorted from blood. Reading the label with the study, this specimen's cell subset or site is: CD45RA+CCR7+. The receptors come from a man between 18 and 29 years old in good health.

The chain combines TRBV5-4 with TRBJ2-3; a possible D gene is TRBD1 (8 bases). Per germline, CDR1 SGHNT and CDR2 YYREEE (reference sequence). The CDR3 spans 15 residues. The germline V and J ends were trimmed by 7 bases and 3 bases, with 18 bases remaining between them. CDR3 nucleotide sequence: TGTGCCAGCGAATCGACAGGGGAGGGGACAGATACGCAGTATTTT. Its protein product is CASESTGEGTDTQYF.

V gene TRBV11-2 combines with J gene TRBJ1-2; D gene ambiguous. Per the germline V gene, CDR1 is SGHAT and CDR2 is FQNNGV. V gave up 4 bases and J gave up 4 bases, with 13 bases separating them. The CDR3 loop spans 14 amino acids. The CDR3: CASSSPGRLYGYTF. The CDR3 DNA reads TGTGCCAGCAGCTCTCCGGGCCGACTCTATGGCTACACCTTC.

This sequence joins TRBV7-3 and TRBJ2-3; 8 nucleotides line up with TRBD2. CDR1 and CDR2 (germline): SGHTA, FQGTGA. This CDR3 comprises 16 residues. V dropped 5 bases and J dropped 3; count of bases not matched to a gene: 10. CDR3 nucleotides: TGTGCCAGCAGCCTAGGGAGTAGCGGGGTAACAGATACGCAGTATTTT. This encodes CASSLGSSGVTDTQYF.

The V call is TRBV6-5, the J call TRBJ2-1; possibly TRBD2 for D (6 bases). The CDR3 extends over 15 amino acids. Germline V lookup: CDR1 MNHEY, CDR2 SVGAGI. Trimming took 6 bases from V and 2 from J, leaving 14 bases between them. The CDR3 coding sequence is TGTGCCAGCAGCCCCCAGCGGGTAGCCTACAATGAGCAGTTCTTC. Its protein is CASSPQRVAYNEQFF.

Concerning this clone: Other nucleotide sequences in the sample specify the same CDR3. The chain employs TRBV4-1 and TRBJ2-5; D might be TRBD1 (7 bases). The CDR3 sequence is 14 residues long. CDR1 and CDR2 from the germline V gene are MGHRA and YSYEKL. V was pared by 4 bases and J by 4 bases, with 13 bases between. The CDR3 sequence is CASSPRQGGETQYF. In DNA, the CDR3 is TGCGCCAGCAGCCCTCGACAGGGAGGAGAGACCCAGTACTTC.

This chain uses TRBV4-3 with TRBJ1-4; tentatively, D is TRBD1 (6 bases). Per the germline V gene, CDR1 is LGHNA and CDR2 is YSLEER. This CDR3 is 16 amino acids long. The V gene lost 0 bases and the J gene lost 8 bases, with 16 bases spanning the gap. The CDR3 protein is CASSQDHAGEREKLFF. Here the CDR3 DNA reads TGCGCCAGCAGCCAAGATCACGCAGGGGAGCGAGAAAAACTGTTTTTT.

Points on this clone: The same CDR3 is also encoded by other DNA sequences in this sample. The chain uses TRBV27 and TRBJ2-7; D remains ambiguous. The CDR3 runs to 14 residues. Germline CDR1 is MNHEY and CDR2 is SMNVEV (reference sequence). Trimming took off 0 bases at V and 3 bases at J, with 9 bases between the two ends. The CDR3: CASSLSGLVYEQYF. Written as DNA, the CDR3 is TGTGCCAGCAGTTTATCGGGATTAGTCTACGAGCAGTACTTC.

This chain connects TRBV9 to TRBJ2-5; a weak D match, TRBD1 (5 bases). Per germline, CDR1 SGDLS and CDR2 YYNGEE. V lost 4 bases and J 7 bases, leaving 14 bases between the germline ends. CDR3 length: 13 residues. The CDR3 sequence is CASSTAGLATQYF. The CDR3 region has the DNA TGTGCCAGCAGCACCGCAGGGTTAGCGACCCAGTACTTC.

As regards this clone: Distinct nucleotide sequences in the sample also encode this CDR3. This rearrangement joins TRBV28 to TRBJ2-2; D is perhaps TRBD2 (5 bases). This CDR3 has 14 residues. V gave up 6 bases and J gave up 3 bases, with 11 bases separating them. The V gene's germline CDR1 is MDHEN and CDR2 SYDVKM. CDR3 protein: CASSFSGDTGELFF. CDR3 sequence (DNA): TGTGCCAGCAGCTTCTCCGGGGACACCGGGGAGCTGTTTTTT.

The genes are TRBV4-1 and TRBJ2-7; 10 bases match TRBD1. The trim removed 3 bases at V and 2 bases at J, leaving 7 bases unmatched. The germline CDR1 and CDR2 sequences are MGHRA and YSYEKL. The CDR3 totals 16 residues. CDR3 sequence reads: CASSHQLGTGAYEQYF. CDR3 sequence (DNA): TGCGCCAGCAGCCACCAGCTAGGGACAGGGGCCTACGAGCAGTACTTC.

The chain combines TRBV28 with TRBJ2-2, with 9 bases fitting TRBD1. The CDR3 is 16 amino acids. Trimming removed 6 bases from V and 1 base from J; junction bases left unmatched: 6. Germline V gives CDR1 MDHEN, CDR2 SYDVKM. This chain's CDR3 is CASSTHRGLNTGELFF. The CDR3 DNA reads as TGTGCCAGCAGCACTCACAGGGGGCTGAACACCGGGGAGCTGTTTTTT.

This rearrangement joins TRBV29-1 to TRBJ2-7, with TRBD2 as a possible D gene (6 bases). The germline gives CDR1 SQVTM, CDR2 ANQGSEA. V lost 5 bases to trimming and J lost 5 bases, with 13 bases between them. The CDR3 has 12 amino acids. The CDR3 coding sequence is TGCAGCGTTATAAGAGGAGGGAACGAGCAGTACTTC. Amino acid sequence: CSVIRGGNEQYF.

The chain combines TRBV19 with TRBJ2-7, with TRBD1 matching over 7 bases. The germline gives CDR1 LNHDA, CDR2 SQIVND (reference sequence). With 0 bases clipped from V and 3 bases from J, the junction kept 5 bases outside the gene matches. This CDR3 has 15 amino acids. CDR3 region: CASSIDWTGDYEQYF. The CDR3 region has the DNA TGTGCCAGTAGTATAGATTGGACAGGAGACTACGAGCAGTACTTC. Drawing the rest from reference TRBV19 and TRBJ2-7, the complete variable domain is DGGITQSPKYLFRKEGQNVTLSCEQNLNHDAMYWYRQDPGQGLRLIYYSQIVNDFQKGDIAEGYSVSREKKESFPLTVTSAQKNPTAFYLCASSIDWTGDYEQYFGPGTRLTVT.

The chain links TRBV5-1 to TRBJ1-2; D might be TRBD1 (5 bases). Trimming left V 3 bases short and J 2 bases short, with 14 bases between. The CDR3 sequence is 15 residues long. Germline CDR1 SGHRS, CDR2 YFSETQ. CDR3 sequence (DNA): TGCGCCAGCAGCTCCAGGGCGGGGCAGAACTATGGCTACACCTTC. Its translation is CASSSRAGQNYGYTF.

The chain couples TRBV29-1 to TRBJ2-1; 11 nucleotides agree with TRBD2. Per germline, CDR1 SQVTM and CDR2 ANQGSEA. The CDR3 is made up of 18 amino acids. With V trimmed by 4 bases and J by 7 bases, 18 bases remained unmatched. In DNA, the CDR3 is TGCAGCGTTGTTCTAGCGGGAGGTCTGGCCGTAGTTTGGAATGAGCAGTTCTTC. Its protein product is CSVVLAGGLAVVWNEQFF.

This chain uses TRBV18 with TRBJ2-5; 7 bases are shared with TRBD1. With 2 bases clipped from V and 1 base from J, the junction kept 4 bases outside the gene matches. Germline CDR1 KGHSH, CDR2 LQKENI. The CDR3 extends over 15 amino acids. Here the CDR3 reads CASSPETGIQETQYF. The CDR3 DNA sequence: TGTGCCAGCTCACCAGAGACAGGGATCCAAGAGACCCAGTACTTC.

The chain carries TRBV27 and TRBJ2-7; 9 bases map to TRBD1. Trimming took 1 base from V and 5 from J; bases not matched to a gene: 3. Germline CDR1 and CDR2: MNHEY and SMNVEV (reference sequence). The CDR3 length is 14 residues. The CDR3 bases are TGTGCCAGCAGTTTATGGACAGGGGAACACGAGCAGTACTTC. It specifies CASSLWTGEHEQYF.